The 7 T cell receptor beta chains presented below share a single source sample, sequenced in a study of CXCR3-negative and CXCR3-positive naive CD8 T cells. With UMI labels, 5' RACE was used to prepare the TRB cDNA libraries. Using the 5' RACE reads, TCRdb records one entry per CDR3 protein without DNA. This sample's clone table lists thousands of distinct CDR3 sequences. Material for sequencing was naive CXCR3- CD8+ T cells from blood. Subset here: CD45RO-CCR7+CD27+CD95- naive CD8+ T cells lacking CXCR3 (TNR3-). These receptors were taken from a human donor in good health. Some clones in this sample may be carry-over from other donors' samples.

In terms of frequency, this clonotype is medium-sized. The chain uses TRBV20-1 and TRBJ2-3; without DNA, the TCRdb call of TRBD1 cannot be checked. Germline loops: CDR1 DFQATT, CDR2 SNEGSKA (reference sequence). The CDR3 covers 22 residues. The CDR3 here is CSARASDLKGPKTGIRTDTQYF.

J is TRBJ2-1 and V is TRBV19; TCRdb's D call, TRBD2, is unchecked because there is no DNA. The CDR3 sequence is 14 residues long. In germline, CDR1 is LNHDA, CDR2 SQIVND (reference sequence). This CDR3 reads CASSIHSGSSEQFF.

The genes are TRBV28 and TRBJ2-7. The CDR3 contains 13 residues. The germline gives CDR1 MDHEN, CDR2 SYDVKM. This CDR3 is CASTVGPYYEQYF.

This rearrangement joins TRBV7-8 to TRBJ2-4. Looked up from germline, CDR1 is SGHVS and CDR2 is FQNEAQ. This CDR3 is built from 16 residues. The CDR3 reads CASSGHKNNTKNIQYF.

The chain links TRBV25-1 to TRBJ2-1; as DNA is missing, the TRBD1 call by TCRdb cannot be tested. The CDR3 has 15 amino acids. Germline CDR1 reads MGHDK; CDR2 reads SYGVNS. This chain's CDR3 is CASSEMTGGFNEQFF.

V gene TRBV6-5 combines with J gene TRBJ2-5; as DNA is missing, the TRBD1 call by TCRdb cannot be tested. The CDR3 covers 14 residues. Looked up from germline, CDR1 is MNHEY and CDR2 is SVGAGI. The CDR3 spells CASSYVKGAETQYF.

V is TRBV28 and J is TRBJ2-1; TCRdb's D call of TRBD1 is untestable without DNA. Germline CDR1 is MDHEN and CDR2 is SYDVKM. CDR3 length: 15 residues. CDR3 residues: CASSFGTGPYNEQFF. Full variable domain (missing parts from reference TRBV28 and TRBJ2-1): DVKVTQSSRYLVKRTGEKVFLECVQDMDHENMFWYRQDPGLGLRLIYFSYDVKMKEKGDIPEGYSVSREKKERFSLILESASTNQTSMYLCASSFGTGPYNEQFFGPGTRLTVL.